Below are 25 T cell receptor beta chains sequenced from a single sample in a study of CD8+ T cells in alopecia areata. Peripheral blood and lesional scalp punch biopsies came from alopecia areata patients. Following RNA extraction, reverse transcription yielded cDNA that acted as the sequencing template. TCRdb's copy holds only in-frame clones and misses some; the assay was immunoSEQ multiplex PCR. This table has some 5,500 clones, roughly 64% appearing once. Sequenced here: skin, sampled at week 0. The receptors stem from a human donor with alopecia areata.

This clone has only a few counts. The rearrangement uses TRBV5-1 and TRBJ1-1; D is unclear. Germline assignment: CDR1 SGHRS and CDR2 YFSETQ. V was cut by 3 bases and J by 0 bases, with 12 bases left in between. CDR3 length: 15 amino acids. CDR3: CASSSDPGMNTEAFF. In DNA form, the CDR3 reads TGCGCCAGCAGCTCTGACCCGGGCATGAACACTGAAGCTTTCTTT.

A word on this clone: At one end, the junction sequence differs from germline, possibly due to a read error. The sample holds other DNA sequences that translate to the same CDR3. V is TRBV6-5 and J is TRBJ2-1; TRBD2 aligns across 12 bases. Germline CDR1 MNHEY, CDR2 SVGAGI. This CDR3 region has 16 residues. The CDR3 sequence is CASSLAGTSGRDEQFF. The CDR3 nucleotides read TGTGCCAGTAGTTTAGCCGGGACTAGCGGGCGGGACGAGCAGTTCTTC.

CDR3 coding DNA: TGTGCCAGCAGCGTAGTACGTGGCTACACCTTC. Translated: CASSVVRGYTF. The V and J genes are TRBV9 and TRBJ1-2; D gene ambiguous. Germline CDR1 and CDR2: SGDLS and YYNGEE. CDR3 length: 11 residues. Trimming left V 0 bases short and J 7 bases short, with 4 bases between.

The V call is TRBV29-1, the J call TRBJ2-1; possible D gene TRBD1, 6 bases. The V end was cut by 6 bases, the J end by 7 bases, with 22 bases between. The CDR3 totals 15 residues. Germline V gene data show CDR1 as SQVTM and CDR2 as ANQGSEA. CDR3: CSVVAGTPPWNEQFF. In DNA, the CDR3 is TGCAGCGTCGTAGCCGGGACACCCCCTTGGAATGAGCAGTTCTTC.

This rearrangement joins TRBV6-1 to TRBJ2-7, with TRBD1 matching over 7 bases. The CDR3 has 14 amino acids. Germline CDR1 MNHNS, CDR2 SASEGT. V trimming: 3 bases; J trimming: 4 bases; junction bases outside the gene matches: 6. The chain's CDR3 is CASSERGTAYEQYF. The CDR3 DNA is TGTGCCAGCAGTGAGCGAGGGACAGCGTACGAGCAGTACTTC.

The V call is TRBV2, the J call TRBJ1-6, with D perhaps TRBD1 (6 bases). The germline V and J ends were trimmed by 2 bases and 7 bases, with 9 bases remaining between them. The CDR3 is made up of 14 amino acids. The germline V gene has CDR1 SNHLY and CDR2 FYNNEI. The DNA for the CDR3 is TGTGCCAGCAGTGAATTTCAGGGGAATTCACCCCTCCACTTT. It encodes CASSEFQGNSPLHF. Combining the CDR3 with reference TRBV2 and TRBJ1-6 gives the whole variable domain EPEVTQTPSHQVTQMGQEVILRCVPISNHLYFYWYRQILGQKVEFLVSFYNNEISEKSEIFDDQFSVERPDGSNFTLKIRSTKLEDSAMYFCASSEFQGNSPLHFGNGTRLTVT.

This clone was seen a single time. The CDR3 sequence is CASSRAPSGGSSTGELFF. The CDR3 DNA reads as TGTGCCAGCAGTCGTGCCCCTAGCGGTGGGTCGAGCACCGGGGAGCTGTTTTTT. The chain combines TRBV7-3 with TRBJ2-2, with 7 positions matching TRBD2. CDR1 SGHTA and CDR2 FQGTGA come from the germline V gene. This CDR3 contains 18 residues. With 6 bases clipped from V and 4 bases from J, the junction kept 17 bases outside the gene matches.

This clone was counted only a few times. The chain is built from TRBV5-6 and TRBJ2-3; 7 bases match TRBD2. V lost 1 base, J lost 2 bases, and 10 bases stayed unmatched. Per germline, CDR1 SGHDT and CDR2 YYEEEE. This CDR3 has 17 amino acids. The CDR3 nucleotides are TGTGCCAGCAGCTTGATTTCGGTTGGGGGGGACACAGATACGCAGTATTTT. Translation: CASSLISVGGDTDTQYF.

This clone was observed a handful of times. The chain recombines TRBV29-1 with TRBJ1-1; TRBD1 agrees at 8 bases. With 0 bases clipped from V and 0 bases from J, the junction kept 9 bases outside the gene matches. This CDR3 is 17 amino acids long. In germline, CDR1 is SQVTM, CDR2 ANQGSEA. The CDR3 DNA follows: TGCAGCGTTGAAGACACAGGGGGGCCTTTGATGAACACTGAAGCTTTCTTT. Translating it yields CSVEDTGGPLMNTEAFF. The variable domain in full, with the rest retrieved from reference TRBV29-1 and TRBJ1-1, is SAVISQKPSRDICQRGTSLTIQCQVDSQVTMMFWYRQQPGQSLTLIATANQGSEATYESGFVIDKFPISRPNLTFSTLTVSNMSPEDSSIYLCSVEDTGGPLMNTEAFFGQGTRLTVV.

The chain couples TRBV6-1 to TRBJ1-6; 8 bases agree with TRBD1. The germline gives CDR1 MNHNS, CDR2 SASEGT. V lost 3 bases, J lost 8 bases, and 9 bases stayed unmatched. There are 16 residues in the CDR3. In DNA, the CDR3 is TGTGCCAGCAGTGAGGAAACGGGACAGGACTATTCACCCCTCCACTTT. As protein: CASSEETGQDYSPLHF.

This sequence joins TRBV11-3 and TRBJ2-7; D could derive from TRBD1 or TRBD2 (5 bases each). The CDR3 sequence is 15 residues long. With 4 bases removed from V and 3 bases from J, the gap between germline ends came to 16 bases. CDR1 and CDR2 from the germline V gene are SGHNT and YENEEA. CDR3 in amino acids: CASSSRDPEDYEQYF. The CDR3 bases are TGTGCCAGCAGCTCTCGGGACCCCGAAGACTACGAGCAGTACTTC.

The V gene is TRBV19, the J gene TRBJ1-1; no reliable D call. V was trimmed by 5 bases and J by 11 bases, leaving 24 bases between them. CDR3 size: 15 residues. Germline CDR1 is LNHDA and CDR2 is SQIVND (reference sequence). The CDR3 DNA reads as TGTGCCAGTAGTTACGTTCCGGTCCGCTCCATGGCGGCTTTCTTT. This gives the protein CASSYVPVRSMAAFF.

The genes are TRBV10-3 and TRBJ1-6; TRBD1 matches 7 bases. Germline-derived CDR1 and CDR2 are ENHRY and SYGVKD. The CDR3 length is 14 residues. The J segment lost 8 bases and the V segment lost 5 bases, leaving 6 bases of the junction unmatched. This CDR3 reads CAISKQGRDSPLHF. The CDR3 region has the DNA TGTGCCATCAGTAAACAGGGGAGGGATTCACCCCTCCACTTT.

In DNA, the CDR3 is TGTGCCAGCAGCCAAGTCGAGGGGAACTATGGCTACACCTTC. The encoded protein is CASSQVEGNYGYTF. This sequence joins TRBV4-2 and TRBJ1-2, with D perhaps matching TRBD1 (5 bases). Germline loops: CDR1 LGHNA, CDR2 YNFKEQ. Trimming took 1 base from V and 2 from J, leaving 8 bases between them. The CDR3 length is 14 residues.

This clone was recorded a few times. The V gene is TRBV19, the J gene TRBJ1-2; the D is unclear. Trimming took off 5 bases at V and 4 bases at J, with 14 bases between the two ends. The germline V gene encodes CDR1 LNHDA and CDR2 SQIVND (reference sequence). This CDR3 spans 14 amino acids. CDR3 region: CASSYSGSLYGYTF. The CDR3 DNA reads as TGTGCCAGTAGTTACTCGGGATCCCTCTATGGCTACACCTTC.

V usage is TRBV18 and J usage is TRBJ1-1, with 9 bases aligning to TRBD1. Trimming cost V 8 bases and J 6 bases; bases outside gene matches: 13. CDR3 size: 15 residues. Germline V lookup: CDR1 KGHSH, CDR2 LQKENI. The CDR3 here is CASGSGTGNGAEAFF. The CDR3 coding sequence is TGTGCCAGCGGCTCCGGGACAGGGAATGGGGCTGAAGCTTTCTTT.

The CDR3 DNA follows: TGTGCCAGCAGTGAAATAGGGGGCCGCCAGTTCTTC. This translates into CASSEIGGRQFF. J is TRBJ2-1 and V is TRBV6-1; 7 bases line up with TRBD1. Trimming took 2 bases from V and 13 from J; bases not matched to a gene: 5. This CDR3 spans 12 amino acids. Per the germline V gene, CDR1 is MNHNS and CDR2 is SASEGT.

This clone was seen more than once but under ten times. CDR3 residues: CASLSRGGANVLTF. Written as DNA, the CDR3 is TGTGCCAGCCTGTCCCGTGGAGGGGCCAACGTCCTGACTTTC. This rearrangement joins TRBV6-5 to TRBJ2-6; D not resolved. This CDR3 has 14 amino acids. Germline V CDR1 and CDR2: MNHEY, SVGAGI. The germline V and J ends were trimmed by 8 bases and 4 bases, with 12 bases remaining between them.

This clone was found a few times. This chain connects TRBV12-5 to TRBJ2-1; 10 bases map to TRBD1. V lost 4 bases to trimming and J lost 8 bases; unmatched junction nucleotides: 14. The CDR3 is made up of 17 amino acids. Germline lookup yields CDR1 LGHNT and CDR2 FRNRAP. CDR3 sequence reads: CASGSAGGQGIADEQFF. CDR3 coding DNA: TGTGCTAGTGGTTCGGCCGGGGGACAGGGGATTGCAGATGAGCAGTTCTTC.

This chain joins TRBV5-1 and TRBJ1-2; unclear D gene. Trimming took 2 bases from V and 4 from J, leaving 21 bases between them. CDR1 is SGHRS and CDR2 is YFSETQ in the germline V gene. This CDR3 has 17 residues. In nucleotides, the CDR3 is TGCGCCAGCAGCTTTCGGGCTCCTTACACTGATTTCTATGGCTACACCTTC. Translating gives CASSFRAPYTDFYGYTF.

The V gene is TRBV7-2, the J gene TRBJ1-5, with 8 bases identical to TRBD1. The CDR3 sequence is 13 residues long. Germline CDR1 reads SGHTA; CDR2 reads FQGNSA. V was pared by 4 bases and J by 7 bases, with 3 bases of the junction left unmatched. Written as DNA, the CDR3 is TGTGCCAGCAGCTACTACAGGGGGCAGCCCCAGCATTTT. This encodes CASSYYRGQPQHF.

J is TRBJ2-2 and V is TRBV12-5, with TRBD2 identical over 11 bases. The trim removed 3 bases at V and 1 base at J, leaving 4 bases unmatched. The CDR3 is 17 amino acids. The V gene's germline CDR1 is LGHNT and CDR2 FRNRAP. CDR3 sequence: CASGFPTSGGNTGELFF. CDR3 in DNA: TGTGCTAGTGGTTTCCCCACTAGCGGGGGGAACACCGGGGAGCTGTTTTTT.

In its sample, this clone was seen a few times. This chain connects TRBV2 to TRBJ2-3, with 12 bases matching TRBD2. V gave up 4 bases and J gave up 5 bases; unmatched junction bases: 7. The CDR3 is made up of 16 amino acids. Germline assignment: CDR1 SNHLY and CDR2 FYNNEI. The CDR3 nucleotides read TGTGCCAGCAGTGGCCCTAGCGGGGGGGTTGTAGATACGCAGTATTTT. It encodes CASSGPSGGVVDTQYF.

A few counts support this clone. V gene TRBV6-9 combines with J gene TRBJ1-1; 7 nucleotides match TRBD1. The CDR3 length is 14 residues. Germline values: CDR1 MNHGY, CDR2 SVAAGI. The V and J ends lost 4 bases and 1 base, in that order; junction bases with no gene match: 3. The CDR3 spells CASSWGQTNTEAFF. The CDR3 region has the DNA TGTGCCAGCAGTTGGGGACAGACGAACACTGAAGCTTTCTTT.

The chain couples TRBV6-5 to TRBJ1-2; 8 bases map to TRBD1. CDR3 size: 15 residues. Per the germline V gene, CDR1 is MNHEY and CDR2 is SVGAGI. Trimming at V came to 2 bases and at J to 0 bases, leaving 2 bases not matched to a gene. CDR3 region: CASSYTGQANYGYTF. The CDR3 DNA is TGTGCCAGCAGTTACACGGGACAGGCTAACTATGGCTACACCTTC.